The rows below give T cell receptor beta chains drawn from one sample of a study of Ad26.COV2.S vaccination and SARS-CoV-2 variants. Using immunoSEQ multiplex PCR, the repertoire was profiled, and TCRdb retains in-frame clones only, with some absent. The sample includes roughly 270,000 clones, around 87% of them seen just once. This sample comprised peripheral blood, obtained in a trial of Ad26.COV2.S vaccine versus placebo. The receptors stem from a person aged 18-65 years who received the Ad26.COV2.S COVID-19 vaccine or a placebo. CDR3s include the opening cysteine and the closing phenylalanine or tryptophan. Fields, in order: V gene, J gene, clone size, D gene, CDR3 DNA, CDR3 protein. A D gene is named only where the DNA matches it firmly. Only some rows state a clone size, as once, few, many or a class for expanded clones.

V gene: TRBV28; J gene: TRBJ1-5; clone size: -; D gene: TRBD1; CDR3 DNA: TGTGCCAGCAGTTTCCCAGGGGGCCTGGGTCAGCCCCAGCATTTT; CDR3 protein: CASSFPGGLGQPQHF
V gene: TRBV20-1; J gene: TRBJ1-4; clone size: once; D gene: -; CDR3 DNA: TGCAGTGCTAGTGGTTGGGAACATAATGAAAAACTGTTTTTT; CDR3 protein: CSASGWEHNEKLFF
V gene: TRBV6-1; J gene: TRBJ2-1; clone size: -; D gene: TRBD2; CDR3 DNA: TGTGCCAGCAGTGTTGAGCGGGAGAACCCCTACAATGAGCAGTTCTTC; CDR3 protein: CASSVERENPYNEQFF
V gene: TRBV4-1; J gene: TRBJ1-1; clone size: -; D gene: TRBD1; CDR3 DNA: TGCGCCAGCAGCCAAGATCTGAGGACAGGGGGCACTGAAGCTTTCTTT; CDR3 protein: CASSQDLRTGGTEAFF
V gene: TRBV7-8; J gene: TRBJ2-4; clone size: -; D gene: TRBD1; CDR3 DNA: TGTGCCAGCAGCTTACCAGGGGGCCAAGAAAACATTCAGTACTTC; CDR3 protein: CASSLPGGQENIQYF
V gene: TRBV6-5; J gene: TRBJ1-1; clone size: -; D gene: -; CDR3 DNA: TGTGCCAGCAGTTACGGAGAGAGATCTGAAGCTTTCTTT; CDR3 protein: CASSYGERSEAFF
V gene: TRBV7-2; J gene: TRBJ1-1; clone size: -; D gene: -; CDR3 DNA: TGTGCCAGCAGCTTAGGGACCAACACTGAAGCTTTCTTT; CDR3 protein: CASSLGTNTEAFF
V gene: TRBV6-2/TRBV6-3; J gene: TRBJ1-5; clone size: few; D gene: -; CDR3 DNA: TGTGCCAGCAGTTACTCAGGGGGCAATCAGCCCCAGCATTTT; CDR3 protein: CASSYSGGNQPQHF
V gene: TRBV7-2; J gene: TRBJ1-2; clone size: -; D gene: TRBD1; CDR3 DNA: TGTGCCAGCAGCTTTAGGTGGGGGCAGGGGGCGCATGGCTACACCTTC; CDR3 protein: CASSFRWGQGAHGYTF
V gene: TRBV5-6; J gene: TRBJ1-4; clone size: -; D gene: TRBD1; CDR3 DNA: TGTGCCAGCAGCTTGCGACAGGGCCATGCAACTAATGAAAAACTGTTTTTT; CDR3 protein: CASSLRQGHATNEKLFF
V gene: TRBV2; J gene: TRBJ1-5; clone size: -; D gene: -; CDR3 DNA: TGTGCCAGCAGTATCCTCCAGGGTAATCATCAGCCCCAGCATTTT; CDR3 protein: CASSILQGNHQPQHF
V gene: TRBV2; J gene: TRBJ1-2; clone size: -; D gene: -; CDR3 DNA: TGTGCCAGCAGTGAAGTGAGGGCCCCAAGGGATGGCTACACCTTC; CDR3 protein: CASSEVRAPRDGYTF
V gene: TRBV5-8; J gene: TRBJ2-2; clone size: -; D gene: TRBD2; CDR3 DNA: TGTGCCAGCAGCTTGGTCTGGGGCGGGAGAGACACCGGGGAGCTGTTTTTT; CDR3 protein: CASSLVWGGRDTGELFF
V gene: TRBV12-5; J gene: TRBJ1-1; clone size: once; D gene: -; CDR3 DNA: TGTGCTAGTGGTTTGGCCCCGGAGCTAATGAACACTGAAGCTTTCTTT; CDR3 protein: CASGLAPELMNTEAFF
V gene: TRBV5-1; J gene: TRBJ1-1; clone size: -; D gene: TRBD1; CDR3 DNA: TGCGCCAGCAGCTCCGGCGGGGACAGGGGGTATGTCACTGAAGCTTTCTTT; CDR3 protein: CASSSGGDRGYVTEAFF
V gene: TRBV19; J gene: TRBJ1-5; clone size: once; D gene: -; CDR3 DNA: TGTGCCAGTAGCAGGGGTAATCAGCCCCAGCATTTT; CDR3 protein: CASSRGNQPQHF
V gene: TRBV7-6; J gene: TRBJ2-1; clone size: -; D gene: TRBD1; CDR3 DNA: TGTGCCAGCAGCAAGCGACAGGGTTTAGCATCCTACAATGAGCAGTTCTTC; CDR3 protein: CASSKRQGLASYNEQFF
V gene: TRBV10-2; J gene: TRBJ2-5; clone size: -; D gene: -; CDR3 DNA: TGCGCCAGCAGTGAGGGGGGCAGAAACCTGCAAGAGACCCAGTACTTC; CDR3 protein: CASSEGGRNLQETQYF
V gene: TRBV7-9; J gene: TRBJ2-3; clone size: -; D gene: -; CDR3 DNA: TGTGCCAGCAGCAAGACGGAAGATACGCAGTATTTT; CDR3 protein: CASSKTEDTQYF
V gene: TRBV5-4; J gene: TRBJ2-3; clone size: -; D gene: -; CDR3 DNA: TGTGCCAGCAGCTTGGAGCCTACAGATACGCAGTATTTT; CDR3 protein: CASSLEPTDTQYF
V gene: TRBV6-5; J gene: TRBJ2-1; clone size: -; D gene: -; CDR3 DNA: TGTGCCAGCAGTTCCCTCGGACCGCACAATGAGCAGTTCTTC; CDR3 protein: CASSSLGPHNEQFF
V gene: TRBV9; J gene: TRBJ2-1; clone size: once; D gene: TRBD2; CDR3 DNA: TGTGCCAGCAGTGTTAGCGGGGGGGCAAATTACAATGAGCAGTTCTTC; CDR3 protein: CASSVSGGANYNEQFF
V gene: TRBV7-6; J gene: TRBJ1-2; clone size: -; D gene: -; CDR3 DNA: TGTGCCAGCAGCCCTACTCAGTCGACTCTGGGCTATGGCTACACCTTC; CDR3 protein: CASSPTQSTLGYGYTF
V gene: TRBV7-3; J gene: TRBJ1-2; clone size: few; D gene: TRBD1; CDR3 DNA: TGTGCCAGCAGCTCAGACAGGGGCTATGGCTACACCTTC; CDR3 protein: CASSSDRGYGYTF
V gene: TRBV4-1; J gene: TRBJ1-2; clone size: -; D gene: -; CDR3 DNA: TGCGCCAGCAGCCCAGGGCAGGCGAACCTCTATGGCTACACCTTC; CDR3 protein: CASSPGQANLYGYTF
V gene: TRBV20-1; J gene: TRBJ1-1; clone size: -; D gene: TRBD1; CDR3 DNA: TGCAGTGCTAGTCCTGTCGTGGCAGGGGGCCGGACTGAAGCTTTCTTT; CDR3 protein: CSASPVVAGGRTEAFF
V gene: TRBV18; J gene: TRBJ2-1; clone size: -; D gene: TRBD2; CDR3 DNA: TGTGCCAGCTCACCTCCGGGACTAGCGGGAGGGATCTACAATGAGCAGTTCTTC; CDR3 protein: CASSPPGLAGGIYNEQFF
V gene: TRBV28; J gene: TRBJ2-1; clone size: -; D gene: TRBD1; CDR3 DNA: TGTGCCAGCAGAACAGGGGGGTCGGTCAATGAGCAGTTCTTC; CDR3 protein: CASRTGGSVNEQFF
V gene: TRBV19; J gene: TRBJ1-2; clone size: once; D gene: TRBD1; CDR3 DNA: TGTGCCTCGCACGGGGGACAGGGTAGGGGCTACACCTTC; CDR3 protein: CASHGGQGRGYTF
V gene: TRBV9; J gene: TRBJ2-5; clone size: -; D gene: -; CDR3 DNA: TGTGCCAGCAGCCTCTGGAGCGGAGGGGGCGAAGAGACCCAGTACTTC; CDR3 protein: CASSLWSGGGEETQYF
V gene: TRBV4-3; J gene: TRBJ2-3; clone size: -; D gene: TRBD2; CDR3 DNA: TGCGCCAGCAGCCAAGATAGCGGGGGTAGTTCCGATACGCAGTATTTT; CDR3 protein: CASSQDSGGSSDTQYF
V gene: TRBV3-1/TRBV3-2; J gene: TRBJ2-2; clone size: -; D gene: -; CDR3 DNA: TGTGCCAGCAGTCCCCGGCGAGACCCCAACACCGGGGAGCTGTTTTTT; CDR3 protein: CASSPRRDPNTGELFF
V gene: TRBV6-5; J gene: TRBJ1-2; clone size: few; D gene: -; CDR3 DNA: TGTGCCAGCAGTTACTCGTTGGACTATGGCTACACCTTC; CDR3 protein: CASSYSLDYGYTF
V gene: TRBV3-1/TRBV3-2; J gene: TRBJ1-6; clone size: -; D gene: -; CDR3 DNA: TGTGCCAGCAGCCAACAGGGGAATAATTCACCCCTCCACTTT; CDR3 protein: CASSQQGNNSPLHF
V gene: TRBV11-3; J gene: TRBJ2-5; clone size: -; D gene: TRBD2; CDR3 DNA: TGTGCCAGCAGCTTAGGACTAGCGGGAGGATCGGGGGAGACCCAGTACTTC; CDR3 protein: CASSLGLAGGSGETQYF
V gene: TRBV18; J gene: TRBJ2-3; clone size: -; D gene: -; CDR3 DNA: TGTGCCAGCTCACCAGAAGCCTTTTCTAGCACAGATACGCAGTATTTT; CDR3 protein: CASSPEAFSSTDTQYF
V gene: TRBV6-5; J gene: TRBJ1-2; clone size: -; D gene: TRBD1; CDR3 DNA: TGTGCCAGCAGTTTCTCGGGACAGTATGGCTACACCTTC; CDR3 protein: CASSFSGQYGYTF
V gene: TRBV5-1; J gene: TRBJ1-1; clone size: -; D gene: -; CDR3 DNA: TGCGCCAGCGTAGGGACACGGAACACTGAAGCTTTCTTT; CDR3 protein: CASVGTRNTEAFF
V gene: TRBV6-2/TRBV6-3; J gene: TRBJ2-2; clone size: few; D gene: -; CDR3 DNA: TGTGCCAGCAGTTCGGGGGTGATTAGCACCGGGGAGCTGTTTTTT; CDR3 protein: CASSSGVISTGELFF
V gene: TRBV27; J gene: TRBJ1-6; clone size: -; D gene: TRBD1; CDR3 DNA: TGTGCCAGCAATCTACAGGGGACCTATAATTCACCCCTCCACTTT; CDR3 protein: CASNLQGTYNSPLHF
V gene: TRBV30; J gene: TRBJ1-2; clone size: -; D gene: TRBD1; CDR3 DNA: TGTGCCTGGACAGTCGTTGGGACAGGAGGATATGGCTACACCTTC; CDR3 protein: CAWTVVGTGGYGYTF
V gene: TRBV5-4; J gene: TRBJ2-5; clone size: -; D gene: TRBD2; CDR3 DNA: TGTGCCAGCAGCTCCCCGGGGGGACTAGCGGGGACCCAGTACTTC; CDR3 protein: CASSSPGGLAGTQYF
V gene: TRBV27; J gene: TRBJ2-1; clone size: -; D gene: TRBD2; CDR3 DNA: TGTGCCAGCAGTCCCGGGACTAGCGGTTACAATGAGCAGTTCTTC; CDR3 protein: CASSPGTSGYNEQFF
V gene: TRBV19; J gene: TRBJ2-2; clone size: -; D gene: -; CDR3 DNA: TGTGCCAGTACTCTCGGTAGGGGTTGGACCGGGGAGCTGTTTTTT; CDR3 protein: CASTLGRGWTGELFF
V gene: TRBV5-4; J gene: TRBJ1-1; clone size: -; D gene: -; CDR3 DNA: TGTGCCAGCAGCTCGGCCGGGACTGGCTTTTTGGAAGCTTTCTTT; CDR3 protein: CASSSAGTGFLEAFF
V gene: TRBV2; J gene: TRBJ2-3; clone size: -; D gene: -; CDR3 DNA: TGTGCCAGCAGTGATTATACGCAGTATTTT; CDR3 protein: CASSDYTQYF
V gene: TRBV2; J gene: TRBJ1-5; clone size: once; D gene: TRBD1; CDR3 DNA: TGTGCCAGCAGCGCCCCAGATGACAGGGGGCTCTTGTCCGGGAATCAGCCCCAGCATTTT; CDR3 protein: CASSAPDDRGLLSGNQPQHF
V gene: TRBV3-1/TRBV3-2; J gene: TRBJ2-3; clone size: -; D gene: -; CDR3 DNA: TGTGCCAGCAGCCAAGAATCCGTTGGGACAGATACGCAGTATTTT; CDR3 protein: CASSQESVGTDTQYF
V gene: TRBV12-3/TRBV12-4; J gene: TRBJ1-6; clone size: once; D gene: -; CDR3 DNA: TGTGCCAGCACCCCTGTTGTTTTTTCACCCCTCCACTTT; CDR3 protein: CASTPVVFSPLHF
V gene: TRBV9; J gene: TRBJ2-2; clone size: -; D gene: -; CDR3 DNA: TGTGCCAGCAGCGTAGCCGGTAACACCGGGGAGCTGTTTTTT; CDR3 protein: CASSVAGNTGELFF
V gene: TRBV6-4; J gene: TRBJ2-1; clone size: -; D gene: TRBD2; CDR3 DNA: TGTGCCAGCAGCGCAAGCGGGGAACCCTACAATGAGCAGTTCTTC; CDR3 protein: CASSASGEPYNEQFF
V gene: TRBV7-6; J gene: TRBJ1-2; clone size: once; D gene: -; CDR3 DNA: TGTGCCAGCAGCTTAAGGCAGGGCGAAAATGGCTACACCTTC; CDR3 protein: CASSLRQGENGYTF
V gene: TRBV7-2; J gene: TRBJ1-5; clone size: once; D gene: -; CDR3 DNA: TGTGCCAGCAGCTTGCCCGGGGAAAATCAGCCCCAGCATTTT; CDR3 protein: CASSLPGENQPQHF
V gene: TRBV12-3/TRBV12-4; J gene: TRBJ2-1; clone size: -; D gene: -; CDR3 DNA: TGTGCCAGCAGTTTGGTGTTCTACAATGAGCAGTTCTTC; CDR3 protein: CASSLVFYNEQFF
V gene: TRBV18; J gene: TRBJ1-5; clone size: -; D gene: TRBD1; CDR3 DNA: TGTGCCAGCCGACAGGGCGAGAATCAGCCCCAGCATTTT; CDR3 protein: CASRQGENQPQHF
V gene: TRBV27; J gene: TRBJ2-2; clone size: few; D gene: TRBD1; CDR3 DNA: TGTGCCAGCAGGGGATATACAGGGGGTGCCGGGGAGCTGTTTTTT; CDR3 protein: CASRGYTGGAGELFF
V gene: TRBV5-5; J gene: TRBJ2-3; clone size: -; D gene: TRBD2; CDR3 DNA: TGTGCCAGCAGCTTGGCGGGGCTAGCGGGAGGGCCTAGCACAGATACGCAGTATTTT; CDR3 protein: CASSLAGLAGGPSTDTQYF
V gene: TRBV5-1; J gene: TRBJ2-7; clone size: -; D gene: -; CDR3 DNA: TGCGCCAGCAGCTCAACCTACGAGCAGTACTTC; CDR3 protein: CASSSTYEQYF
V gene: TRBV5-1; J gene: TRBJ2-3; clone size: -; D gene: TRBD2; CDR3 DNA: TGCGCCAGCAGCTTGGGCGGCGGGAGGGCCTTAGATACGCAGTATTTT; CDR3 protein: CASSLGGGRALDTQYF